The 16 T cell receptor beta chains below all came from one sample that was sequenced in a study of blood T cell repertoires in COVID-19. The table came from immunoSEQ multiplex PCR; TCRdb's copy has only in-frame clones and leaves some out. The data show about 180,000 clones, 75% to 85% seen once. The sample consisted of PBMCs or T cells enriched from blood (not recorded which). The origin of the receptors is a man aged 45 to 65 who had recovered from COVID-19.

This clone was picked up one time. The chain is built from TRBV27 and TRBJ1-2; D is undetermined. V was cut by 3 bases and J by 6 bases, with 14 bases left in between. Germline V gives CDR1 MNHEY, CDR2 SMNVEV (reference sequence). The CDR3 spans 14 residues. DNA for the CDR3: TGTGCCAGCAGTTTTGGGTACACCGGGGATGGCTACACCTTC. This sequence encodes CASSFGYTGDGYTF.

V is TRBV28 and J is TRBJ2-1; perhaps TRBD1 as D (7 bases). The CDR3 consists of 15 residues. Deletions cut 5 bases from V and 7 bases from J, with 18 bases between. From germline, CDR1 is MDHEN and CDR2 SYDVKM. In nucleotides, the CDR3 is TGTGCCAGCAGTACCGGGACAGCCGGAGGGAATGAGCAGTTCTTC. Protein product: CASSTGTAGGNEQFF.

The V and J genes are TRBV4-2 and TRBJ1-5; 7 bases agree with TRBD1. The germline CDR1 and CDR2 sequences are LGHNA and YNFKEQ. V trimming: 1 base; J trimming: 7 bases; junction bases outside the gene matches: 10. The CDR3 contains 16 residues. The CDR3 loop is CASSQGQGDREQPQHF. In nucleotides, the CDR3 is TGTGCCAGCAGCCAAGGACAGGGAGATCGAGAACAGCCCCAGCATTTT.

This clone came up many times. This chain uses TRBV4-1 with TRBJ1-1, with 8 bases aligning to TRBD1. Germline V lookup: CDR1 MGHRA, CDR2 YSYEKL. This CDR3 region has 16 residues. V gave up 5 bases and J gave up 1 base; unmatched junction bases: 9. In nucleotides, the CDR3 is TGCGCCAGCAGCACCCCGACAGGGGCCAAGAACACTGAAGCTTTCTTT. It translates to CASSTPTGAKNTEAFF.

This clone was recorded only once. CDR3 loop: CASSSSPLAGAGEQYF. CDR3 DNA: TGCGCCAGCAGCTCGAGCCCACTAGCGGGGGCCGGGGAGCAGTACTTC. The chain carries TRBV5-1 and TRBJ2-7, with TRBD2 identical over 11 bases. The junction had 12 bases not matched to a gene; V was cut back by 3 bases and J by 7 bases. Germline CDR1 is SGHRS and CDR2 is YFSETQ. This CDR3 comprises 16 residues.

The CDR3 DNA sequence: TGTGCCAGCAGCGTTGGGACAGGGGATAGCAATCAGCCCCAGCATTTT. This gives the protein CASSVGTGDSNQPQHF. V is TRBV9 and J is TRBJ1-5, with 10 bases lining up with TRBD1. The junction had 2 bases not matched to a gene; V was cut back by 2 bases and J by 0 bases. This CDR3 comprises 16 residues. Germline V CDR1 and CDR2: SGDLS, YYNGEE.

This clone was seen more than once but under ten times. This rearrangement joins TRBV11-2 to TRBJ2-1, with D perhaps TRBD1 (6 bases). V lost 9 bases, J lost 0 bases, and 15 bases lay in between. Per the germline V gene, CDR1 is SGHAT and CDR2 is FQNNGV. The CDR3 extends over 15 amino acids. The CDR3 here is CASEDRRYSYNEQFF. The CDR3 nucleotides read TGTGCCAGTGAAGACAGGCGTTACTCCTACAATGAGCAGTTCTTC.

V is TRBV7-9 and J is TRBJ1-1; D gene unclear. CDR3 size: 15 residues. V gave up 5 bases and J gave up 1 base, with 14 bases separating them. Germline CDR1 is SEHNR and CDR2 is FQNEAQ (reference sequence). The CDR3 is CASSVIRSGNTEAFF. The CDR3 nucleotides are TGTGCCAGCAGCGTTATAAGGTCAGGGAACACTGAAGCTTTCTTT.

This chain joins TRBV19 and TRBJ1-3; TRBD1 might be the D (6 bases). Looked up from germline, CDR1 is LNHDA and CDR2 is SQIVND (reference sequence). The CDR3 spans 14 residues. The V gene lost 4 bases and the J gene lost 0 bases, with 7 bases spanning the gap. The CDR3 spells CASSKDSSGNTIYF. As DNA, the CDR3 is TGTGCCAGTAGTAAGGACAGCTCTGGAAACACCATATATTTT.

The chain carries TRBV10-1 and TRBJ2-1; unclear D gene. Trimming cost V 3 bases and J 1 base, with 10 bases left between them. This CDR3 contains 15 residues. The germline V gene has CDR1 WNHNN and CDR2 SYGVQD (reference sequence). In nucleotides, the CDR3 is TGCGCCAGCAGTGAACATACAGATTCCTACAATGAGCAGTTCTTC. It encodes CASSEHTDSYNEQFF.

CDR3: CASSTQNEQFF. The CDR3 DNA reads as TGTGCCAGCAGCACGCAGAATGAGCAGTTCTTC. The rearrangement uses TRBV6-2 or TRBV6-3 and TRBJ2-1; D gene ambiguous. The CDR3 runs 11 residues. The V gene lost 6 bases and the J gene lost 7 bases, with 7 bases spanning the gap. Germline V gene data show CDR1 as MNHEY and CDR2 as SVGEGT.

This sequence joins TRBV6-5 and TRBJ1-1, with D possibly matching TRBD1 (6 bases). Germline values: CDR1 MNHEY, CDR2 SVGAGI. Trimming removed 6 bases from V and 1 base from J, with 15 bases in between. The CDR3 runs 15 residues. The CDR3 spells CASSFLGGKNTEAFF. Written as DNA, the CDR3 is TGTGCCAGCAGCTTCCTAGGGGGAAAGAACACTGAAGCTTTCTTT.

The rearrangement links TRBV7-6 to TRBJ1-5; TRBD1 might be the D (5 bases). This CDR3 spans 16 amino acids. Trimming stripped 5 bases from V and 2 bases from J, with 16 bases between. Germline V CDR1 and CDR2: SGHVS, FNYEAQ. The CDR3: CASSVSGGGRNQPQHF. As DNA, the CDR3 is TGTGCCAGCAGCGTCAGTGGGGGGGGACGCAATCAGCCCCAGCATTTT. Looking up the rest from reference TRBV7-6 and TRBJ1-5 gives the full variable domain: GAGVSQSPRYKVTKRGQDVALRCDPISGHVSLYWYRQALGQGPEFLTYFNYEAQQDKSGLPNDRFSAERPEGSISTLTIQRTEQRDSAMYRCASSVSGGGRNQPQHFGDGTRLSIL.

This CDR3 reads CSVGYRGPGELFF. DNA of the CDR3: TGCAGCGTGGGATACAGGGGCCCCGGGGAGCTGTTTTTT. The J gene is TRBJ2-2, the V gene TRBV29-1; 7 positions agree with TRBD1. V shed 6 bases and J 6 bases; nucleotides not matched to a gene: 7. CDR1 and CDR2 (germline): SQVTM, ANQGSEA. The CDR3 is made up of 13 amino acids.

The V and J genes are TRBV5-1 and TRBJ1-3; 11 positions match TRBD1. Germline V CDR1 and CDR2: SGHRS, YFSETQ. The CDR3 runs to 14 residues. J lost 9 bases, V lost 4 bases, and 6 bases had no gene match. In nucleotides, the CDR3 is TGCGCCAGCAGCCCCCGGGACAGGGGGGGCACCATATATTTT. This encodes CASSPRDRGGTIYF.

This chain connects TRBV5-1 to TRBJ2-6; D is ambiguous. Germline V CDR1 and CDR2: SGHRS, YFSETQ. The CDR3 totals 12 residues. Trimming shortened V by 6 bases and J by 4 bases, and 5 bases separated the two germline ends. CDR3 sequence reads: CASNQGANVLTF. CDR3 sequence (DNA): TGCGCCAGCAATCAGGGGGCCAACGTCCTGACTTTC.